The T cell receptor (beta chain) under discussion was sequenced for a study of T cells in localized non-small cell lung cancer. Study-level findings and limits: Uninvolved adjacent lung showed higher T cell clonality than tumor. Detection in adjacent lung was observed for a median around 50 of the top 100 tumor clones.

On this clone itself: Its matching antigen is unknown.

Libraries were prepared by immunoSEQ multiplex PCR; TCRdb keeps only in-frame clonotypes and omits some of them. The table lists around 29,000 clones, around 90% of them singletons. The CDR3 is 11 residues long. Trimming pared 1 base from V and 6 bases from J, leaving 2 bases between. The rearrangement uses TRBV5-3 and TRBJ1-5; D gene ambiguous. TRBV5-3 is identified as an open reading frame with a role that is uncertain. Here the sequenced sample was peripheral blood, taken before any cancer treatment. The TCR originated in a female donor over 55 with stage III squamous cell lung carcinoma. CDR3 residues: CARSLSQPQHF. For the CDR3, the DNA is TGTGCCAGAAGCTTGAGTCAGCCCCAGCATTTT.